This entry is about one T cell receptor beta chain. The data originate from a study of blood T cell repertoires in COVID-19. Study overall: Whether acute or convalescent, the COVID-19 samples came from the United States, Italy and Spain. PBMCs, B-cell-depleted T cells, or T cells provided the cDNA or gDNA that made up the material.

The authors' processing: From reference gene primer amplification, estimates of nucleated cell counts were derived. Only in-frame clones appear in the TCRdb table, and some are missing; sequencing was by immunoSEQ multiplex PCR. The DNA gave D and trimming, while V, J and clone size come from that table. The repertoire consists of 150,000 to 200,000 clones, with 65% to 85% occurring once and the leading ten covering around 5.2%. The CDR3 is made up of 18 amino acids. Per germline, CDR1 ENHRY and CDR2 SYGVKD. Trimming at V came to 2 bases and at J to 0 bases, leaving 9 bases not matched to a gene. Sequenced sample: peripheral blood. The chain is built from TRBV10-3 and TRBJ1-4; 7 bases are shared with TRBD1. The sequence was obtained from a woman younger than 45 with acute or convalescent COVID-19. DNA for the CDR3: TGTGCCATCAGTGAGGGCCCTAAACAGGGGCCAACTAATGAAAAACTGTTTTTT. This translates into CAISEGPKQGPTNEKLFF.